The source of this T cell receptor (beta chain) is a study of CD8 T cells in ankylosing spondylitis. Findings of the study overall: Reactive arthritis synovial fluid and blood previously showed some of these motif variants. Reports say disease-linked clones showed up significantly more in matched ankylosing spondylitis synovial fluid. Blood from ankylosing spondylitis patients appeared to carry a characteristic roughly 8-variant TCR beta motif. Disease-linked clones, CD8+, were relatively rare in peripheral blood.

This clonotype was counted ten times or more. Its antigen is undetermined. In making TCR beta libraries, quantitative 5'-RACE with molecular barcodes was used. TCRdb called the 5' RACE reads again in MiXCR, with one record for every CDR3 protein. The repertoire holds about 750,000 distinct CDR3 sequences, around 19% seen once, with around 20% in the top ten. CDR1 SNHLY and CDR2 FYNNEI come from the germline V gene. V shed 4 bases and J shed 0 bases, with 18 bases lying between them. CDR3 length equals 17 residues. Sequencing used blood, either unsorted or a sorted T cell fraction (not recorded which). This sequence was found in a male donor with ankylosing spondylitis. V is TRBV2 and J is TRBJ2-5; TRBD2 is a possible D gene (5 bases). The CDR3 bases are TGTGCCAGCAGTGGCGGACCCGGGGAGATGGACCAAGAGACCCAGTACTTC. Translated, it gives CASSGGPGEMDQETQYF.